This TCR beta chain was sequenced during a study of blood T cell repertoires in COVID-19. Overall study: From T cells, B-cell-depleted T cells, or PBMCs came the material, which was cDNA or gDNA.

In the authors' methods: Amplification from reference gene primers served as the basis for estimated nucleated cell counts. The table came from immunoSEQ multiplex PCR; TCRdb's copy has only in-frame clones and leaves some out. V and J calls and clone size come straight from that table; D and trimming were deduced from the DNA. The sample lists 200,000 to 250,000 clones; roughly 82% were seen once. This CDR3 is built from 15 residues. Looked up from germline, CDR1 is SSHAT and CDR2 is FNYEAQ (reference sequence). Points on this clone: The junction and the germline gene differ at one end; a read error may be behind it.

The chain uses TRBV7-7 and TRBJ2-1, with 10 nucleotides matching TRBD2. The receptor comes from a woman in her forties or fifties who had recovered from COVID-19. The sample taken for sequencing was PBMCs or T cells enriched from blood (not recorded which). In DNA, the CDR3 is TGTGCTAGCAGCTTAGTAGCGGGAGGTTACAATGAGCAGTTCTTC. Its protein product is CASSLVAGGYNEQFF.